These 19 T cell receptor beta chains share one sample of origin, sequenced in a study of blood T cell repertoires in COVID-19 (dated by TCRdb to about 2020). The library was prepared using the immunoSEQ multiplex PCR assay. The table comes from immuneACCESS by way of TCRdb, which keeps in-frame sequences with V and J called. Part of the clones is missing from these tables; in studies checked, under half for an unresolved V gene and the rest for unknown reasons. Present in this sample are roughly 150,000 clones, approximately 82% of which were seen just once. The biggest ten clones account for around 15% of the sample. The sample consisted of peripheral blood. The source of these receptors is a human donor with acute or convalescent COVID-19. The donor label of this sample is uncertain.

The chain has TRBV11-2 and TRBJ1-1; 7 bases line up with TRBD1. In germline, CDR1 is SGHAT, CDR2 FQNNGV. The length of the CDR3 is 15 residues. V lost 5 bases and J lost 4; bases outside the gene matches: 10. CDR3 in DNA: TGTGCCAGCAGCCCGAGGTTAGGACAGGCCACTGAAGCTTTCTTT. It codes for CASSPRLGQATEAFF.

This chain uses TRBV6-2 or TRBV6-3 with TRBJ1-2; the match to TRBD1 covers 7 bases. J gave up 2 bases and V 4 bases, and 7 bases lay outside the gene matches. From germline, CDR1 is MNHEY and CDR2 SVGEGT. The CDR3 loop spans 15 amino acids. The DNA of the CDR3 is TGTGCCAGCAGTTCGAAGGGGGCTGGCAACTATGGCTACACCTTC. Protein: CASSSKGAGNYGYTF.

V and J are TRBV29-1 and TRBJ1-2, with 9 nucleotides matching TRBD1. Germline CDR1 is SQVTM and CDR2 is ANQGSEA. This CDR3 has 15 amino acids. J lost 6 bases, V lost 4 bases, and 12 bases had no gene match. CDR3 sequence (DNA): TGCAGCGTTGTCCCCGGGACAGGGCCGTCCAATGGCTACACCTTC. Protein product: CSVVPGTGPSNGYTF.

A single count supports this clone. The V call is TRBV4-2, the J call TRBJ1-3; 10 bases are a match to TRBD1. The V segment lost 0 bases and the J segment 4 bases; nucleotides outside the gene matches: 9. This CDR3 has 18 amino acids. Germline CDR1 LGHNA, CDR2 YNFKEQ. The CDR3 protein is CASSQDPRQGAYGNTIYF. The CDR3 DNA sequence: TGTGCCAGCAGCCAAGATCCGAGACAGGGGGCATACGGAAACACCATATATTTT.

The V call is TRBV7-8, the J call TRBJ2-2; the D gene is possibly TRBD2 (5 bases). The CDR3 spans 16 residues. V was clipped by 2 bases and J by 6 bases, with 16 bases between them. Germline V gene data show CDR1 as SGHVS and CDR2 as FQNEAQ. The CDR3 DNA is TGTGCCAGCAGCTTAAATGAGGGAAGGATGGCCGGGGAGCTGTTTTTT. Protein sequence: CASSLNEGRMAGELFF.

CDR3 region: CASSWAETDSPLHF. CDR3 bases: TGTGCCAGCAGTTGGGCAGAGACGGATTCACCCCTCCACTTT. The V call is TRBV6-2 or TRBV6-3, the J call TRBJ1-6, with D uncertain. Germline V gene sequence: CDR1 MNHEY, CDR2 SVGEGT. The CDR3 loop spans 14 amino acids. The V and J ends lost 4 bases and 8 bases respectively, with 12 bases between them.

This chain joins TRBV20-1 and TRBJ1-6, with D tentatively TRBD1 (5 bases). Germline V lookup: CDR1 DFQATT, CDR2 SNEGSKA (reference sequence). This CDR3 is 13 amino acids long. The V gene lost 3 bases and the J gene lost 10 bases, with 13 bases spanning the gap. The CDR3 reads CSASLRVGSPLHF. The CDR3 DNA is TGCAGTGCTAGTCTCAGGGTCGGGTCACCCCTCCACTTT.

The rearrangement uses TRBV6-5 and TRBJ1-2; tentative D call: TRBD1 (5 bases). In germline, CDR1 is MNHEY, CDR2 SVGAGI. The CDR3 covers 12 residues. V was pared by 7 bases and J by 8 bases, with 14 bases between. The CDR3 loop reads CASTSGGWGYTF. The CDR3 DNA reads as TGTGCCAGCACCTCCGGGGGGTGGGGCTACACCTTC.

This clone was seen just once. The chain recombines TRBV19 with TRBJ1-1; 9 nucleotides line up with TRBD1. CDR1 is LNHDA, CDR2 SQIVND, per germline (reference sequence). The CDR3 loop spans 14 amino acids. V shed 4 bases and J 0 bases; nucleotides not matched to a gene: 0. The CDR3 sequence is CASSRDRVNTEAFF. The CDR3 bases are TGTGCCAGTAGTAGGGACAGGGTGAACACTGAAGCTTTCTTT. Full variable domain (remainder filled in from reference TRBV19 and TRBJ1-1): DGGITQSPKYLFRKEGQNVTLSCEQNLNHDAMYWYRQDPGQGLRLIYYSQIVNDFQKGDIAEGYSVSREKKESFPLTVTSAQKNPTAFYLCASSRDRVNTEAFFGQGTRLTVV.

This CDR3 is CASSKGGGNNQPQHF. The CDR3 DNA follows: TGTGCCAGCAGTAAGGGGGGGGGCAACAATCAGCCCCAGCATTTT. The chain is built from TRBV5-8 and TRBJ1-5; tentative D call: TRBD1 (6 bases). The germline CDR1 and CDR2 sequences are SGHTS and YDEGEE. The length of the CDR3 is 15 residues. V was cut by 5 bases and J by 3 bases, with 15 bases left in between.

The rearrangement links TRBV7-2 to TRBJ2-1; 8 bases align to TRBD1. CDR1 is SGHTA, CDR2 FQGNSA, per germline. The CDR3 runs to 15 residues. The trim removed 5 bases at V and 4 bases at J, leaving 7 bases unmatched. The DNA of the CDR3 is TGTGCCAGCAGCCCGACAGGGGTGGGGTACAATGAGCAGTTCTTC. This translates into CASSPTGVGYNEQFF.

The genes are TRBV5-1 and TRBJ1-6, with D perhaps matching TRBD1 (6 bases). The CDR3 consists of 14 residues. Trimming stripped 4 bases from V and 6 bases from J, with 11 bases between. CDR1 is SGHRS and CDR2 is YFSETQ in the germline V gene. The CDR3 here is CASSPDRSNSPLHF. In DNA form, the CDR3 reads TGCGCCAGCAGCCCCGACAGGAGTAATTCACCCCTCCACTTT.

V and J are TRBV3-1 (or the pseudogene TRBV3-2) and TRBJ1-1, with D possibly being TRBD1 (5 bases). This CDR3 spans 15 amino acids. Trimming shortened V by 0 bases and J by 1 base, and 9 bases separated the two germline ends. The germline V gene has CDR1 LGHDT and CDR2 YNNKEL (reference sequence). The CDR3 protein is CASSQDRDWNTEAFF. CDR3 nucleotide sequence: TGTGCCAGCAGCCAAGACAGGGACTGGAACACTGAAGCTTTCTTT.

V and J are TRBV5-6 and TRBJ2-7; TRBD2 might be the D (6 bases). From germline, CDR1 is SGHDT and CDR2 YYEEEE. With 0 bases removed from V and 11 bases from J, the gap between germline ends came to 9 bases. The CDR3 is made up of 11 amino acids. The CDR3 DNA reads as TGTGCCAGCAGCTTGGAAGGCGGGGAGTACTTC. Its protein is CASSLEGGEYF. The whole variable domain, filled in from reference TRBV5-6 and TRBJ2-7, reads DAGVTQSPTHLIKTRGQQVTLRCSPKSGHDTVSWYQQALGQGPQFIFQYYEEEERQRGNFPDRFSGHQFPNYSSELNVNALLLGDSALYLCASSLEGGEYFGPGTRLTVT.

CDR3 coding DNA: TGTGCCAGCAGGCGGGGGGCCCAAGAGACCCAGTACTTC. This gives the protein CASRRGAQETQYF. The rearrangement links TRBV3-1 (or the pseudogene TRBV3-2) to TRBJ2-5, with 8 positions matching TRBD2. The CDR3 spans 13 residues. V lost 6 bases and J lost 1; bases outside the gene matches: 1. Germline V gene sequence: CDR1 LGHDT, CDR2 YNNKEL (reference sequence).

This chain connects TRBV30 to TRBJ1-1; D is perhaps TRBD1 (6 bases). Trimming removed 0 bases from V and 10 bases from J, with 15 bases in between. This CDR3 region has 13 residues. Germline CDR1 GTSNPN, CDR2 SVGIG (reference sequence). CDR3 in DNA: TGTGCCTGGAGTGTAAACACAGGGATGGGAGCTTTCTTT. It is translated as CAWSVNTGMGAFF.

This sequence joins TRBV20-1 and TRBJ2-1, with 9 bases that match TRBD1. Germline V lookup: CDR1 DFQATT, CDR2 SNEGSKA (reference sequence). V shed 3 bases and J 7 bases; nucleotides not matched to a gene: 10. This CDR3 spans 15 amino acids. CDR3: CSASPQQGARNEQFF. The CDR3 DNA is TGCAGTGCTAGTCCCCAACAGGGGGCAAGGAATGAGCAGTTCTTC.

Only one count was recorded for this clone. The chain combines TRBV3-1 (or the pseudogene TRBV3-2) with TRBJ1-1; 10 bases agree with TRBD1. Germline-derived CDR1 and CDR2 are LGHDT and YNNKEL (reference sequence). Trimming took 3 bases from V and 2 from J; bases not matched to a gene: 3. This CDR3 region has 15 residues. CDR3 sequence: CASSQTGGYNTEAFF. CDR3 bases: TGTGCCAGCAGCCAGACAGGGGGCTATAACACTGAAGCTTTCTTT.

V usage is TRBV7-2 and J usage is TRBJ1-2; the match to TRBD1 covers 7 bases. Germline V lookup: CDR1 SGHTA, CDR2 FQGNSA. CDR3 length: 14 amino acids. V lost 4 bases to trimming and J lost 4 bases; unmatched junction nucleotides: 6. CDR3: CASSSQGGVYGYTF. In nucleotides, the CDR3 is TGTGCCAGCAGCTCCCAGGGGGGCGTCTATGGCTACACCTTC.